Presented here are 31 T cell receptor beta chains from one specimen sequenced in a study of shared clonotypes between healthy human individuals. Terminally differentiated effector memory CD45RA+ cells were left out of the naive CD8 fraction, which was CD45RO-negative and positively selected for CCR7. The repertoire was sequenced with immunoSEQ multiplex PCR; TCRdb's copy has only in-frame clones and lacks some. The table includes hundreds of thousands of clones, roughly 95% detected once. The sample was naive CD8+ T cells sorted from blood. These receptor sequences come from a woman aged 25 to 39 in good health.

V gene TRBV11-2 combines with J gene TRBJ2-3; 8 nucleotides align to TRBD1. With 3 bases clipped from V and 4 bases from J, the junction kept 15 bases outside the gene matches. There are 18 residues in the CDR3. The germline gives CDR1 SGHAT, CDR2 FQNNGV. The CDR3 bases are TGTGCCAGCAGCTTGGCCGGACAGGGCCAAGGCTTCCCAGATACGCAGTATTTT. Its translation is CASSLAGQGQGFPDTQYF.

The chain joins TRBV13 to TRBJ2-1, with TRBD2 matching over 8 bases. Trimming removed 5 bases from V and 6 bases from J; junction bases left unmatched: 9. Germline assignment: CDR1 PRHDT and CDR2 FYEKMQ (reference sequence). The CDR3 runs 15 residues. CDR3 sequence (DNA): TGTGCCAGCAGCCCAGGACTAGCAACATCCAATGAGCAGTTCTTC. It is translated as CASSPGLATSNEQFF.

The J gene is TRBJ1-2, the V gene TRBV29-1; the D is unclear. The CDR3 extends over 13 amino acids. V shed 5 bases and J shed 2 bases, with 12 bases lying between them. CDR1 and CDR2 (germline): SQVTM, ANQGSEA. CDR3 in amino acids: CSVPSPENYGYTF. The CDR3 DNA follows: TGCAGCGTTCCCAGCCCAGAAAACTATGGCTACACCTTC.

The rearrangement links TRBV30 to TRBJ1-5, with D tentatively TRBD1 (5 bases). With 1 base removed from V and 9 bases from J, the gap between germline ends came to 19 bases. The V gene's germline CDR1 is GTSNPN and CDR2 SVGIG (reference sequence). This CDR3 has 15 residues. The CDR3 loop is CAWSGATEGWWPQHF. The CDR3 DNA reads TGTGCCTGGAGTGGGGCTACTGAGGGGTGGTGGCCCCAGCATTTT.

The V gene is TRBV5-8, the J gene TRBJ1-4; D gene unclear. The V end was cut by 0 bases, the J end by 4 bases, with 7 bases between. Germline V gene lookup returns CDR1 SGHTS and CDR2 YDEGEE. The CDR3 length is 14 residues. CDR3 region: CASSLGPFNEKLFF. The CDR3 DNA sequence: TGTGCCAGCAGCTTGGGTCCCTTTAATGAAAAACTGTTTTTT.

Worth noting for this clone: At the DNA level, this CDR3 is encoded by other sequences in the same sample as well. The chain carries TRBV5-6 and TRBJ2-1; no reliable D call. V was clipped by 0 bases and J by 0 bases, with 7 bases between them. This CDR3 is 15 amino acids long. Germline CDR1 and CDR2: SGHDT and YYEEEE. CDR3 sequence: CASSLGTSSYNEQFF. The CDR3 region has the DNA TGTGCCAGCAGCTTGGGCACGAGCTCCTACAATGAGCAGTTCTTC.

This chain uses TRBV28 with TRBJ2-2; TRBD2 might be the D (5 bases). Germline CDR1 and CDR2: MDHEN and SYDVKM. This CDR3 has 15 amino acids. V was cut by 4 bases and J by 3 bases, with 12 bases left in between. The DNA of the CDR3 is TGTGCCAGCAGTTCCACGAGGGATTACACCGGGGAGCTGTTTTTT. Translated, it gives CASSSTRDYTGELFF. Full variable domain (missing parts from reference TRBV28 and TRBJ2-2): DVKVTQSSRYLVKRTGEKVFLECVQDMDHENMFWYRQDPGLGLRLIYFSYDVKMKEKGDIPEGYSVSREKKERFSLILESASTNQTSMYLCASSSTRDYTGELFFGEGSRLTVL.

The gene calls are TRBV19 and TRBJ2-1, with 13 bases identical to TRBD2. Germline V lookup: CDR1 LNHDA, CDR2 SQIVND (reference sequence). The CDR3 is 15 amino acids. V shed 7 bases and J 10 bases; nucleotides not matched to a gene: 10. This CDR3 reads CASTLGLAGVWEQFF. CDR3 DNA sequence: TGTGCCAGTACCCTCGGACTAGCGGGAGTCTGGGAGCAGTTCTTC.

CDR3 nucleotide sequence: TGTGCCAGCAGACCTTACCGACAAGAGACCCAGTACTTC. Amino acids: CASRPYRQETQYF. The genes are TRBV28 and TRBJ2-5; D gene ambiguous. The CDR3 length is 13 residues. V was pared by 6 bases and J by 2 bases, with 10 bases between. Germline loops: CDR1 MDHEN, CDR2 SYDVKM.

CDR3 sequence reads: CASHYPTDSSDPKLFF. The CDR3 coding sequence is TGTGCCAGCCATTACCCTACGGACAGCTCGGACCCAAAACTGTTTTTT. The V call is TRBV2, the J call TRBJ1-4; a weak D match, TRBD1 (6 bases). V was trimmed by 8 bases and J by 10 bases, leaving 26 bases between them. The length of the CDR3 is 16 residues. Germline V gene lookup returns CDR1 SNHLY and CDR2 FYNNEI. Full variable domain (missing parts from reference TRBV2 and TRBJ1-4): EPEVTQTPSHQVTQMGQEVILRCVPISNHLYFYWYRQILGQKVEFLVSFYNNEISEKSEIFDDQFSVERPDGSNFTLKIRSTKLEDSAMYFCASHYPTDSSDPKLFFGSGTQLSVL.

The chain employs TRBV2 and TRBJ2-7, with 11 positions matching TRBD1. The CDR3 has 14 amino acids. Germline V gene sequence: CDR1 SNHLY, CDR2 FYNNEI. V gave up 7 bases and J gave up 3 bases; unmatched junction bases: 5. The CDR3 loop is CASIGTGGFYEQYF. CDR3 coding DNA: TGTGCCAGCATTGGGACAGGGGGTTTCTACGAGCAGTACTTC.

The chain has TRBV5-4 and TRBJ2-3; 8 bases map to TRBD2. The V gene's germline CDR1 is SGHNT and CDR2 YYREEE (reference sequence). The CDR3 length is 15 residues. Losses at the gene ends were 6 bases for V and 2 bases for J; bases not matched to a gene: 8. CDR3 in DNA: TGTGCCAGCATGAACGGGAGGGGATACACAGATACGCAGTATTTT. Translation gives CASMNGRGYTDTQYF.

This rearrangement joins TRBV27 to TRBJ2-2, with 12 bases that match TRBD2. After removal of 2 bases from V and 6 bases from J, the junction contained 4 bases not matched to a gene. Germline V gives CDR1 MNHEY, CDR2 SMNVEV (reference sequence). CDR3 size: 16 residues. The CDR3 DNA follows: TGTGCCAGCAGTTTACTAGCGGGAGGGCCCTCCGGGGAGCTGTTTTTT. Amino acids: CASSLLAGGPSGELFF.

The chain recombines TRBV25-1 with TRBJ1-4; D is possibly TRBD1 (5 bases). This CDR3 is 15 amino acids long. Germline CDR1 MGHDK, CDR2 SYGVNS. The V end lost 4 bases, the J end lost 8 bases, and 17 bases lay between the germline ends. The CDR3 nucleotides read TGTGCCAGCAGTGCTTCGCAGGGATTCGGCGAAAAACTGTTTTTT. Its protein product is CASSASQGFGEKLFF.

The chain links TRBV9 to TRBJ2-1; D may be TRBD2 (6 bases). Trimming stripped 3 bases from V and 4 bases from J, with 14 bases between. The CDR3 spans 15 residues. Germline V gives CDR1 SGDLS, CDR2 YYNGEE. CDR3 DNA sequence: TGTGCCAGCAGCGGAGAGGGACTTCTATACAATGAGCAGTTCTTC. Protein product: CASSGEGLLYNEQFF.

To note about this clone: The same CDR3 is also encoded by other DNA sequences in this sample. The J gene is TRBJ1-5, the V gene TRBV9; tentative D call: TRBD1 (6 bases). Germline V gene data show CDR1 as SGDLS and CDR2 as YYNGEE. The CDR3 is made up of 15 amino acids. V lost 0 bases to trimming and J lost 4 bases, with 11 bases between them. The CDR3 spells CASSVEGGSNQPQHF. CDR3 nucleotide sequence: TGTGCCAGCAGCGTAGAGGGGGGAAGTAATCAGCCCCAGCATTTT.

The rearrangement joins TRBV27 to TRBJ2-7; a weak D match, TRBD1 (6 bases). The V end lost 6 bases, the J end lost 3 bases, and 12 bases lay between the germline ends. This CDR3 region has 13 residues. The germline gives CDR1 MNHEY, CDR2 SMNVEV (reference sequence). The CDR3 DNA reads as TGTGCCAGCAGCGAGGGGGTGGACTACGAGCAGTACTTC. It is translated as CASSEGVDYEQYF.

This clone is a singleton in its sample. This chain uses TRBV27 with TRBJ2-7, with a tentative D call TRBD1 (6 bases). The CDR3 extends over 15 amino acids. Germline V gene data show CDR1 as MNHEY and CDR2 as SMNVEV (reference sequence). Trimming pared 6 bases from V and 3 bases from J, leaving 18 bases between. The CDR3 spells CASSLPWTDIYEQYF. Here the CDR3 DNA reads TGTGCCAGCAGCCTACCTTGGACAGACATCTACGAGCAGTACTTC.

Of note for this clone: The sample has other DNA sequences that encode this CDR3 too. The chain carries TRBV19 and TRBJ1-5, with a weak D call TRBD1 (6 bases). This CDR3 has 13 residues. Trimming left V 3 bases short and J 7 bases short, with 10 bases between. The germline V gene has CDR1 LNHDA and CDR2 SQIVND (reference sequence). The CDR3 coding sequence is TGTGCCAGTAGTATCCAGGGGAAACAGCCCCAGCATTTT. Translating it yields CASSIQGKQPQHF.

The rearrangement joins TRBV19 to TRBJ2-7; D is undetermined. In germline, CDR1 is LNHDA, CDR2 SQIVND (reference sequence). V lost 3 bases, J lost 2 bases, and 8 bases lay in between. There are 13 residues in the CDR3. The DNA for the CDR3 is TGTGCCAGTAGTATCAGCGTAGCCTACGAGCAGTACTTC. Translation: CASSISVAYEQYF.

The chain recombines TRBV5-1 with TRBJ1-3; the match to TRBD1 covers 7 bases. CDR3 size: 15 residues. The trim removed 4 bases at V and 1 base at J, leaving 5 bases unmatched. The germline gives CDR1 SGHRS, CDR2 YFSETQ. The CDR3 sequence is CASSPQTGSGNTIYF. DNA of the CDR3: TGCGCCAGCAGCCCCCAGACAGGGTCTGGAAACACCATATATTTT.

The chain's CDR3 is CASSLVPDSDFTEAFF. The CDR3 bases are TGTGCCAGCAGCTTGGTTCCGGACAGCGATTTCACTGAAGCTTTCTTT. This sequence joins TRBV5-6 and TRBJ1-1, with D perhaps matching TRBD1 (6 bases). This CDR3 region has 16 residues. Trimming pared 0 bases from V and 4 bases from J, leaving 16 bases between. Per germline, CDR1 SGHDT and CDR2 YYEEEE.

This sequence joins TRBV28 and TRBJ2-7; 8 bases are shared with TRBD2. Looked up from germline, CDR1 is MDHEN and CDR2 is SYDVKM. The CDR3 totals 13 residues. V shed 6 bases and J 6 bases; nucleotides not matched to a gene: 7. CDR3 bases: TGTGCCAGCAGCCGGACTAGCCGGGTCGAGCAGTACTTC. Translation gives CASSRTSRVEQYF.

CDR3 coding DNA: TGTGCCAGCAGCACGACAATCACAGATACGCAGTATTTT. Translating gives CASSTTITDTQYF. The V gene is TRBV7-3, the J gene TRBJ2-3; no firm D call. CDR1 and CDR2 from the germline V gene are SGHTA and FQGTGA. V shed 5 bases and J shed 2 bases, with 8 bases lying between them. This CDR3 is built from 13 residues.

The V gene is TRBV9, the J gene TRBJ2-4, with D possibly being TRBD1 (6 bases). The CDR3 is made up of 19 amino acids. Germline V gene sequence: CDR1 SGDLS, CDR2 YYNGEE. The V gene lost 0 bases and the J gene lost 2 bases, with 21 bases spanning the gap. CDR3 amino acids: CASSVGLDSVLTTKNIQYF. In DNA, the CDR3 is TGTGCCAGCAGCGTAGGATTGGACAGTGTATTGACTACCAAAAACATTCAGTACTTC.

The chain couples TRBV21-1 to TRBJ2-2. TRBV21-1 is assigned pseudogene status. The CDR3 sequence is 17 residues long. The CDR3 here is CASSKTQVSLPTGELFF. The CDR3 DNA is TGTGCCAGCAGCAAGACTCAGGTTTCCTTGCCCACCGGGGAGCTGTTTTTT.

The chain couples TRBV28 to TRBJ2-3; TRBD2 aligns across 14 bases. V lost 4 bases and J lost 4; bases outside the gene matches: 4. CDR3 length: 16 residues. CDR1 MDHEN and CDR2 SYDVKM come from the germline V gene. The CDR3 DNA reads TGTGCCAGCAGTTACGGACTAGCGGGAGGTCCAGATACGCAGTATTTT. Translating gives CASSYGLAGGPDTQYF.

The genes are TRBV28 and TRBJ2-3, with 7 nucleotides matching TRBD2. Germline trimming cut 7 bases from V and 5 bases from J; bases unmatched to any gene: 15. The CDR3 contains 16 residues. CDR1 and CDR2 from the germline V gene are MDHEN and SYDVKM. The CDR3 sequence: CASILTSDSRVDTQYF. CDR3 DNA: TGTGCCAGCATCCTTACTAGCGACAGCAGGGTAGATACGCAGTATTTT.

The chain links TRBV6-1 to TRBJ1-1, with 7 bases identical to TRBD1. The trim removed 4 bases at V and 3 bases at J, leaving 5 bases unmatched. Germline values: CDR1 MNHNS, CDR2 SASEGT. The CDR3 is 14 amino acids. This chain's CDR3 is CASSGATGYTEAFF. DNA for the CDR3: TGTGCCAGCAGTGGTGCGACAGGGTACACTGAAGCTTTCTTT.

In DNA, the CDR3 is TGTGCCAGCAGCGTAGATACTAGCGGGATCTACAATGAGCAGTTCTTC. Translation gives CASSVDTSGIYNEQFF. V usage is TRBV9 and J usage is TRBJ2-1, with 10 bases lining up with TRBD2. The germline V gene has CDR1 SGDLS and CDR2 YYNGEE. The CDR3 is made up of 16 amino acids. The V gene end was trimmed by 0 bases and the J gene end by 3 bases; junction bases not matched to a gene: 3.

The chain links TRBV13 to TRBJ2-3; 9 bases are shared with TRBD2. Germline V gives CDR1 PRHDT, CDR2 FYEKMQ (reference sequence). With 1 base clipped from V and 2 bases from J, the junction kept 7 bases outside the gene matches. The CDR3 covers 17 residues. As DNA, the CDR3 is TGTGCCAGCAGCTTAGCACGGGCGGGAGGGCCCACAGATACGCAGTATTTT. Translated, it gives CASSLARAGGPTDTQYF.